This T cell receptor beta chain comes out of a study of cytomegalovirus exposure and HLA in healthy donors (TCRdb year 2017). For the study in its entirety: According to a later analysis, one platform produced both the 100 to 150 validation repertoires and the 670 or so repertoires of the first cohort. Besides the first cohort of around 670 subjects, a separate validation cohort made up of around 120 different subjects was used. To predict cytomegalovirus infection status, the study brought together high-throughput TCR immunosequencing, statistical association of individual TCRs with disease status, and machine learning. The study aimed to test whether signatures of past pathogen exposure could be identified by cataloging public T cell receptors.

Separate from the approximately 700-subject first cohort, the validation cohort of 120 subjects was the group to which the donors belonged. Receptors were amplified or captured by the immunoSEQ multiplex PCR assay. Per the authors' processing: A statistical classification framework was built to diagnose cytomegalovirus status from the catalog of TCR beta chain sequences. TCRdb carries this immuneACCESS record with in-frame sequences only. Its versions omit some clonotypes, under half of them owing to an unresolved V gene in the studies checked, with the rest unexplained. D and trimming come from the DNA, and the V and J calls and clone size come from that table. The sample yields about 73,000 clones; 70% to 90% were counted once. The ten most abundant clones make up about 4.1% of the sample. Its CDR3 holds 17 amino acids, cysteine through phenylalanine. The CDR3 DNA has 51 bases and is translated from base 1. The germline V gene supplies CDR1 SGHTA and CDR2 FQGTGA. V lost 5 bases and J lost 1 base; the stretch between them is 20 bases long.

What the authors observed across the whole study: The study gave a list of 150 to 200 TCR beta chains associated with cytomegalovirus. Most TCR sequences were seen in very few donors, while some public TCRs were found in many individuals. A few of the identified cytomegalovirus-associated TCR beta chains were confirmed in vitro to be specific for cytomegalovirus antigens. In a later analysis, TCRs clustered in the first cohort were found to also tend to co-occur in the approximately 110 validation repertoires, with 90% to 95% of cluster scores above 0. All 120 or so repertoires were used to score co-occurrence in the validation cohort in a later analysis, because that analysis had no HLA typing for the cohort. The authors suggested that the approach could potentially be extended to other disease states and immunological phenotypes. In both the original and validation cohorts, the classifier was reported to diagnose cytomegalovirus status with high specificity and sensitivity.

Details on this clone: The antigen this receptor binds is unknown. Base qualities are not provided; no much larger clone lies one nucleotide away.

Sequences were obtained from PBMCs. This sequence originates from a woman between 18 and 30 years old in good health and CMV-seropositive. The V and J segments used are TRBV7-3 and TRBJ1-1; the D gene is perhaps TRBD1, on 6 matching bases. The nucleotides read TGTGCCAGCAGCCCGCCATCGGACAGAGAGAAGAACACTGAAGCTTTCTTT. Translation gives CASSPPSDREKNTEAFF. Here the CDR3 is joined to the reference TRBV7-3 and TRBJ1-1 genes, and the full variable domain is: GAGVSQTPSNKVTEKGKYVELRCDPISGHTALYWYRQSLGQGPEFLIYFQGTGAADDSGLPNDRFFAVRPEGSVSTLKIQRTERGDSAVYLCASSPPSDREKNTEAFFGQGTRLTVV.